Listed below are T cell receptor beta chains from one sample, sequenced in a study of CD8 T cells in ankylosing spondylitis. TCRdb ran MiXCR on the 5' RACE reads and lists one entry per CDR3 protein. The sample holds 450,000 to 550,000 distinct CDR3 sequences, about 5.2% seen once. The source material was blood, either unsorted or a sorted T cell fraction (not recorded which). The receptors originated from a male donor with ankylosing spondylitis. Each CDR3 is given with its conserved first and last residue.

CDR3: CASSLVQASNQPQHF
J: TRBJ1-5
V: TRBV7-2

CDR3: CASSLPGTLSYEQYF
J: TRBJ2-7
V: TRBV7-9

CDR3: CASSFSPAGGGEQFF
J: TRBJ2-1
V: TRBV6-2/TRBV6-3

CDR3: CATSRDVLARGAFF
J: TRBJ1-1
V: TRBV15

CDR3: CSVAGLNSYEQYF
J: TRBJ2-7
V: TRBV29-1

CDR3: CASSLQRINEKLFF
J: TRBJ1-4
V: TRBV7-9

CDR3: CASSYGGVRTDTQYF
J: TRBJ2-3
V: TRBV6-2/TRBV6-3

CDR3: CASRASQLGGPGEQYF
J: TRBJ2-7
V: TRBV5-1

CDR3: CSVESSGIYNEQFF
J: TRBJ2-1
V: TRBV29-1

CDR3: CSVEGGGGTGDEQYF
J: TRBJ2-7
V: TRBV29-1

CDR3: CASSFGLAPWETQYF
J: TRBJ2-5
V: TRBV5-5

CDR3: CASSLGEYNEQFF
J: TRBJ2-1
V: TRBV5-1

CDR3: CASSLRSGASYEQYF
J: TRBJ2-7
V: TRBV4-1

CDR3: CASSPIPVVYEKLFF
J: TRBJ1-4
V: TRBV5-1

CDR3: CSAVGLAGPSDTQYF
J: TRBJ2-3
V: TRBV29-1

CDR3: CAISEFNLGQETQYF
J: TRBJ2-5
V: TRBV10-3

CDR3: CASSVVSGGYNEQFF
J: TRBJ2-1
V: TRBV9

CDR3: CASRTVRGTFSGANVLTF
J: TRBJ2-6
V: TRBV6-4

CDR3: CATSDSRTGVLPDTQYF
J: TRBJ2-3
V: TRBV24-1

CDR3: CASSSRRVQETQYF
J: TRBJ2-5
V: TRBV7-8

CDR3: CASSLGGKGAYNEQFF
J: TRBJ2-1
V: TRBV7-2

CDR3: CAIRAFGTEPYEQYF
J: TRBJ2-7
V: TRBV10-3

CDR3: CASSQVNTYQETQYF
J: TRBJ2-5
V: TRBV4-1

CDR3: CSARSGRATGDTQYF
J: TRBJ2-3
V: TRBV20-1

CDR3: CASSNIQGAGAFF
J: TRBJ1-1
V: TRBV7-2

CDR3: CASSLERLAGSTDTQYF
J: TRBJ2-3
V: TRBV7-2

CDR3: CASSTSGLYEQYF
J: TRBJ2-7
V: TRBV2

CDR3: CASSLPDTQYF
J: TRBJ2-3
V: TRBV28

CDR3: CASSKGGPSGGNEQYF
J: TRBJ2-7
V: TRBV21-1